This T cell receptor beta chain was documented in a study of shared clonotypes between healthy human individuals. The CDR3 loop spans 18 amino acids. With 4 bases clipped from V and 2 bases from J, the junction kept 12 bases outside the gene matches. Germline CDR1 is SGHAT and CDR2 is FQNNGV. Profiling relied on immunoSEQ multiplex PCR, and the TCRdb table lists in-frame clones only, not all of them. The sample shows roughly 2.5 million clones, 85% to 95% of them seen only once. The receptor was isolated from a man aged 18 to 30 in good health. Source material: naive CD4+ T cells sorted from blood. Subset reported: CD45RA+ positively selected. This chain uses TRBV11-2 with TRBJ2-5; the match to TRBD2 covers 11 bases. The CDR3, as DNA: TGTGCCAGCAGCTACCGCCTGCTAGCGGGGGGAGGGCAAGAGACCCAGTACTTC. Protein product: CASSYRLLAGGGQETQYF.